The text below deals with one T cell receptor beta chain. The data were obtained in a study of blood T cell repertoires in COVID-19. Whole-study context: The study drew acute and convalescent COVID-19 samples from the United States, Italy and Spain. T cells, B-cell-depleted T cells, or PBMCs supplied cDNA or gDNA.

There are 13 residues in the CDR3. The germline gives CDR1 MDHEN, CDR2 SYDVKM. V was shortened by 2 bases and J by 4 bases, with 8 bases between the two germline ends. Authors' analysis steps: Reference gene primer amplification yielded estimated nucleated cell counts. Repertoires were generated with immunoSEQ multiplex PCR, while TCRdb's copy carries only in-frame clones and drops some. V, J and clone size were drawn from that table, and D and trimming were deduced from the DNA. The sample lists about 360,000 clones, around 90% occurring once. The chain couples TRBV28 to TRBJ1-2; the D gene is possibly TRBD1 (5 bases). This TCR was recovered from a human donor in a cohort sampled during active COVID-19. The source material was peripheral blood. The DNA of the CDR3 is TGTGCCAGCAGTTTAGTGACAGCCTATGGCTACACCTTC. It translates to CASSLVTAYGYTF.